This T cell receptor beta chain was observed in a study of PD-1 blockade in classical Hodgkin lymphoma (dated by TCRdb to about 2020). Regarding the research as a whole: Nivolumab dosing was 3 mg/kg intravenously every 2 weeks, continuing until either disease progression or unacceptable toxicity. The study used CyTOF and TCR beta sequencing to define a peripheral blood immune signature of response to PD-1 blockade in classical Hodgkin lymphoma.

The Qiagen DNeasy kit was used to extract genomic DNA from unsorted PBMCs and from the negatively selected CD4+ and CD8+ fractions. Using primers that anneal to V and J segments, immunoSEQ multiplex PCR amplified the TCR beta CDR3 regions. Amplification bias was minimized using a synthetic immune receptor repertoire, and residual bias was removed computationally after sequencing. As for the authors' bioinformatics: Repertoire diversity was quantified as the Shannon entropy index using custom Python scripts. Unsorted, CD4+ and CD8+ repertoires were examined separately, except in combined analyses, for which CD4+ and CD8+ sequences were merged in silico. A clone was considered expanded if an increase in frequency of at least 2-fold after treatment relative to C1D1 was found, and a pseudocount of 0.5 was applied to clones undetected at baseline. Singleton clones were defined as clones with 0 or 1 copy at C1D1, and non-singleton clones were defined as clones with 2 or more copies. By matching protein sequences in sorted samples from the same patient, clones expanded in unsorted samples were annotated as CD4+, CD8+ or unknown. Wilcoxon tests on paired samples were used to test changes in diversity from C1D1 to C4D1. Entries here come from immuneACCESS through TCRdb and include only in-frame sequences with V and J called. Some clones fail to appear in such tables; in the studies checked, an unresolved V gene covers under half of the shortfall, and the cause of the remainder is unknown. For V, J and clone size, that table is used; D and trimming come from the DNA. In all, the sample holds under 45,000 clones, and less than 75% of those were seen once. About 3% of the sample belongs to the ten largest clones.

CDR1 WSHSY and CDR2 SAAADI were looked up in the germline V gene. The CDR3, cysteine through phenylalanine, is 15 amino acids long. The kept DNA is CDR3 alone, 45 bases in frame from the first base. The trim is 3 bases for V and 4 bases for J, with a gap of 16 bases between the germline ends. On the study overall, not on this receptor specifically: Baseline diversity similar to that of newly diagnosed patients was observed in trial patients achieving complete response, whereas significantly lower diversity was observed in partial responders and progressors. Patients starting nivolumab less than 1 year after ASCT had lower diversity and were excluded from later analyses to avoid confounding by immune reconstitution. A significant rise by C4D1 was seen in CD4+ but not CD8+ TCR diversity (p=0.0027 vs p=0.16), with the rise being most apparent in complete responders (p=0.02). Baseline TCR diversity was reported to be lower in newly diagnosed patients than in healthy donors, and even lower in relapsed/refractory patients. Only a single clinical trial cohort was studied, and what caused the repertoire differences, possibly disease activity or prior therapy, remained undefined.

As regards this clone: Its binding antigen is unknown. Nothing much larger sits one base from this clone, and base qualities are not available.

According to the study, the label for this sample's time point signals: cycle 4 day 1 (C4D1), after 6 weeks of nivolumab. All trial patients had relapsed after autologous stem cell transplantation, with cohorts A, B and C differing in prior brentuximab vedotin exposure. The trial cohort comprised more than 55 patients with relapsed/refractory classical Hodgkin lymphoma whose best overall responses were complete response, partial response or progressive disease. In the multi-cohort phase II CheckMate 205 trial, trial patients received single-agent nivolumab. An independent review committee assessed best overall response by applying the 2007 International Working Group response criteria. Trial PBMCs were collected immediately before nivolumab initiation (C1D1) and during therapy at cycle 2 day 1 and cycle 4 day 1. Peripheral blood was collected in 8 mL Vacutainer Cell Preparation Tubes, from which PBMCs were isolated by centrifugation and then cryopreserved.

The chain employs TRBV10-2 and TRBJ2-7; TRBD2 is a possible D gene, resting on 6 matching bases. The source was peripheral blood mononuclear cells (PBMCs), collected before the fourth cycle of nivolumab. The source of this sequence is a human donor with classical Hodgkin lymphoma. The nucleotides are TGCGCCAGCAGTGACCCGGGGGAGCGGTCATACGAGCAGTACTTC. It translates to CASSDPGERSYEQYF.